These 10 T cell receptor beta chains originate from one sample sequenced in a study of T-cell memory formation after mild COVID-19. TCRdb independently ran MiXCR on the 5' RACE reads; one entry per CDR3 protein. This sample yields 190,000 or so distinct CDR3 sequences, of which about a fifth are seen a single time; 23% belongs to the top ten. Sequenced material: PBMCs or a T cell subset sorted from them (not recorded which). These receptors were collected from an adult woman who had mild COVID-19 (a few samples of this study predate the infection). Cell type and time point are not known.

This clonotype was detected many times. A read error may account for a junction end that differs from germline. The rearrangement joins TRBV7-9 to TRBJ2-3, with D unclear. Per the germline V gene, CDR1 is SEHNR and CDR2 is FQNEAQ (reference sequence). This CDR3 comprises 11 residues. CDR3 in amino acids: CASSYTDTQYF. The DNA of the CDR3 is TGCGCCAGCAGCTACACAGATACGCAGTATTTT. The full variable domain, rest sourced from reference TRBV7-9 and TRBJ2-3, is DTGVSQNPRHKITKRGQNVTFRCDPISEHNRLYWYRQTLGQGPEFLTYFQNEAQLEKSRLLSDRFSAERPKGSFSTLEIQRTEQGDSAMYLCASSYTDTQYFGPGTRLTVL.

V usage is TRBV24-1 and J usage is TRBJ2-7; weak D call: TRBD1 (6 bases). The V gene lost 5 bases and the J gene lost 7 bases, with 29 bases spanning the gap. Germline V CDR1 and CDR2: KGHDR, SFDVKD. The CDR3 covers 18 residues. The CDR3 DNA sequence: TGTGCCACCAGTGGCCGGACAGCCTCACCTGACCAGTCTGGGGAGCAGTACTTC. The encoded protein is CATSGRTASPDQSGEQYF.

This clonotype has only a few counts. This sequence joins TRBV2 and TRBJ2-3, with unresolved D. Trimming stripped 1 base from V and 0 bases from J, with 5 bases between. CDR3 length equals 14 residues. Per the germline V gene, CDR1 is SNHLY and CDR2 is FYNNEI. The CDR3 loop reads CASSEERSTDTQYF. The CDR3 DNA is TGTGCCAGCAGTGAAGAAAGGAGCACAGATACGCAGTATTTT.

J is TRBJ2-1 and V is TRBV7-2; D uncertain. Deletions cut 4 bases from V and 9 bases from J, with 13 bases between. Germline V gene lookup returns CDR1 SGHTA and CDR2 FQGNSA. The CDR3 runs 13 residues. The CDR3, as DNA: TGTGCCAGCAGCTCCCGTGAGGTTGTTGAGCAGTTCTTC. This encodes CASSSREVVEQFF.

This clonotype was observed a handful of times. The chain employs TRBV20-1 and TRBJ2-1; D remains ambiguous. Germline V gene lookup returns CDR1 DFQATT and CDR2 SNEGSKA (reference sequence). CDR3 length equals 11 residues. V gave up 1 base and J gave up 8 bases, with 6 bases separating them. The CDR3 coding sequence is TGCAGTGCTAGAGCTCGAGATGAGCAGTTCTTC. Translation gives CSARARDEQFF.

This chain links TRBV6-2 or TRBV6-3 with TRBJ1-2; D unresolved. Germline CDR1 is MNHEY and CDR2 is SVGEGT. Trimming left V 6 bases short and J 1 base short, with 9 bases between. There are 13 residues in the CDR3. CDR3: CASSTRDNYGYTF. The CDR3 DNA is TGTGCCAGCAGCACAAGGGATAACTATGGCTACACCTTC.

This chain links TRBV7-2 with TRBJ2-5; D is possibly TRBD2 (6 bases). This CDR3 is built from 14 residues. V was shortened by 4 bases and J by 0 bases, with 9 bases between the two germline ends. CDR1 is SGHTA, CDR2 FQGNSA, per germline. DNA of the CDR3: TGTGCCAGCAGCTATAGCGGCAACCAAGAGACCCAGTACTTC. Translated: CASSYSGNQETQYF.

This chain uses TRBV5-4 with TRBJ2-1; the D gene is possibly TRBD2 (6 bases). Trimming cost V 0 bases and J 7 bases, with 11 bases left between them. This CDR3 comprises 14 residues. Germline assignment: CDR1 SGHNT and CDR2 YYREEE (reference sequence). The CDR3 is CASSLGGLDNEQFF. The CDR3 nucleotides are TGTGCCAGCAGCTTGGGGGGACTCGATAATGAGCAGTTCTTC.

This clonotype was detected only a few times. The V gene is TRBV15, the J gene TRBJ1-5; D unclear. V was trimmed by 0 bases and J by 7 bases, leaving 22 bases between them. The CDR3 is 18 amino acids. Germline-derived CDR1 and CDR2 are LNHNV and YYDKDF (reference sequence). CDR3: CATSRDPNLHGERQPQHF. For the CDR3, the DNA is TGTGCCACCAGCAGAGACCCCAACCTTCATGGGGAGCGCCAGCCCCAGCATTTT.

The rearrangement links TRBV5-6 to TRBJ2-1, with a weak D call TRBD2 (5 bases). Germline V CDR1 and CDR2: SGHDT, YYEEEE. CDR3 length: 16 amino acids. Deletions cut 1 base from V and 5 bases from J, with 16 bases between. CDR3 region: CASSLRVGRGHNEQFF. In DNA form, the CDR3 reads TGTGCCAGCAGCTTGAGGGTAGGGAGAGGGCACAATGAGCAGTTCTTC.